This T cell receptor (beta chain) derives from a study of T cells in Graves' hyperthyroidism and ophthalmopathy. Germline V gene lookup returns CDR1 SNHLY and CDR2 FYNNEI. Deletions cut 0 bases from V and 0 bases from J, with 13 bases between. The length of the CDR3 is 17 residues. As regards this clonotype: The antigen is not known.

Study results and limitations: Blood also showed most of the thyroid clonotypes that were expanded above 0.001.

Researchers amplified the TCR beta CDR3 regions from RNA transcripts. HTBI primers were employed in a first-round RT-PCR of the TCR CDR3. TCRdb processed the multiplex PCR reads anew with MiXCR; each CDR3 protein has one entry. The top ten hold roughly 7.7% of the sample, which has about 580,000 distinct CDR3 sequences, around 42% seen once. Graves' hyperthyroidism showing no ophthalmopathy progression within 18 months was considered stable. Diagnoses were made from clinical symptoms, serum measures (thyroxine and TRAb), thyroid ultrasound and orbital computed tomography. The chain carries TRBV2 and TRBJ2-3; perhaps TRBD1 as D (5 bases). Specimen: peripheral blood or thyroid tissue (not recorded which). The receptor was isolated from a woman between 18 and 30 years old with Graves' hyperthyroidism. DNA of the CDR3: TGTGCCAGCAGTGAAGCTAGGGCAGGGAAAAGCACAGATACGCAGTATTTT. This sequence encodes CASSEARAGKSTDTQYF.